This TCR beta chain was observed in a study of cytomegalovirus exposure and HLA in healthy donors. Study conclusions and caveats: Donors were assumed by presence/absence analyses to have roughly uniform sequencing depth. In an earlier analysis, in 540 or so donors, most V segments appeared productive either ~87% or ~30% of the time. While the bulk of TCR sequences proved rare, some public TCRs turned up in many donors.

V was clipped by 4 bases and J by 2 bases, with 16 bases between them. The CDR3 length is 16 residues. Germline V gene sequence: CDR1 SGHRS, CDR2 YFSETQ. With 60 Vbeta and 13 Jbeta primers, the PCR was carried out. TCRdb's copy holds only in-frame clones and misses some; the assay was immunoSEQ multiplex PCR. This table has 150,000 to 200,000 clones, about 13% appearing once. With regard to this clone: Its antigen is undetermined.

The origin of this receptor is a middle-aged man in good health and CMV-seropositive. The specimen was PBMCs. The chain recombines TRBV5-1 with TRBJ2-1; D may be TRBD2 (6 bases). The CDR3 coding sequence is TGCGCCAGCAGCATGGGGTTGGGGGGACCCTACAATGAGCAGTTCTTC. Amino acids: CASSMGLGGPYNEQFF.